This entry describes one TCR beta chain. The entry originates in a study of blood T cells in healthy people across ages. Germline lookup yields CDR1 SNHLY and CDR2 FYNNEI. The CDR3 contains 13 residues. With 7 bases clipped from V and 0 bases from J, the junction kept 3 bases outside the gene matches. A J-beta primer mix and a sample-barcoded 5' primer were used in a second PCR of about 7 to 12 cycles. MiXCR, applied by TCRdb to the 5' RACE reads, yields one record per CDR3 protein. The data hold 780,000 or so distinct CDR3 sequences, with more than 50% observed a single time. The sequence derives from a man aged 40-55 years in good health. The material sequenced was blood. This chain links TRBV2 with TRBJ2-7, with 7 positions matching TRBD1. CDR3 sequence reads: CASTQGSSYEQYF. In nucleotides, the CDR3 is TGTGCCAGCACACAGGGGAGCTCCTACGAGCAGTACTTC.